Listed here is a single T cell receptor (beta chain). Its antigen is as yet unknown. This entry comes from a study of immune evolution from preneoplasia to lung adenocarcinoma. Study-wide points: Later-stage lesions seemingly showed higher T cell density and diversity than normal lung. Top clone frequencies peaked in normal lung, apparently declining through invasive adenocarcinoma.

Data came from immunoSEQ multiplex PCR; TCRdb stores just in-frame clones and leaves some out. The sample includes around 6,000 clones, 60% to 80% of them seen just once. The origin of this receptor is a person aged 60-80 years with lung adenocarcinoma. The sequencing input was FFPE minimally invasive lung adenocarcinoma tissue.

CDR3 residues: CASSPGAGRTGELFF. CDR3 sequence (DNA): TGTGCCAGCTCACCAGGAGCGGGAAGAACCGGGGAGCTGTTTTTT. V gene TRBV18 combines with J gene TRBJ2-2, with 7 positions matching TRBD2. The CDR3 spans 15 residues. J gave up 5 bases and V 2 bases, and 5 bases lay outside the gene matches. Germline CDR1 is KGHSH and CDR2 is LQKENI. The full variable domain, its missing parts supplied by reference TRBV18 and TRBJ2-2, is NAGVMQNPRHLVRRRGQEARLRCSPMKGHSHVYWYRQLPEEGLKFMVYLQKENIIDESGMPKERFSAEFPKEGPSILRIQQVVRGDSAAYFCASSPGAGRTGELFFGEGSRLTVL.